Presented here are 26 T cell receptor beta chains from one specimen sequenced in a study of blood T cell repertoires in COVID-19. Method: immunoSEQ multiplex PCR; TCRdb's copy keeps in-frame clones and lacks some. The sample has roughly 180,000 clones, 80% to 90% seen once. Material for sequencing was peripheral blood. These receptors originate from a man between 60 and 75 years old with acute or convalescent COVID-19.

This chain connects TRBV27 to TRBJ1-1, with D uncertain. Per the germline V gene, CDR1 is MNHEY and CDR2 is SMNVEV (reference sequence). The CDR3 loop spans 15 amino acids. The V end was cut by 6 bases, the J end by 1 base, with 15 bases between. The CDR3: CASSRGDLGNTEAFF. In nucleotides, the CDR3 is TGTGCCAGCAGCCGAGGCGACTTAGGGAACACTGAAGCTTTCTTT.

The CDR3 nucleotides are TGTGCCAGCACTACCCGAGGGGGGGCGGGAAACGAGCAGTACTTC. This encodes CASTTRGGAGNEQYF. The chain combines TRBV2 with TRBJ2-7; tentative D call: TRBD2 (7 bases). Trimming removed 7 bases from V and 5 bases from J, with 21 bases in between. The germline V gene encodes CDR1 SNHLY and CDR2 FYNNEI. CDR3 length: 15 amino acids.

J is TRBJ1-2 and V is TRBV27; tentative D call: TRBD1 (6 bases). Germline CDR1 is MNHEY and CDR2 is SMNVEV (reference sequence). The CDR3 spans 14 residues. V lost 5 bases and J 4 bases, leaving 14 bases between the germline ends. CDR3 sequence (DNA): TGTGCCAGCAGTCCCCGACAGGACGTCTATGGCTACACCTTC. It yields the protein CASSPRQDVYGYTF.

This CDR3 is CASSPGQGAWQPQHF. In DNA form, the CDR3 reads TGCGCCAGCAGTCCGGGACAGGGGGCTTGGCAGCCCCAGCATTTT. V usage is TRBV10-2 and J usage is TRBJ1-5, with 12 bases that match TRBD1. The J segment lost 7 bases and the V segment lost 5 bases, leaving 6 bases of the junction unmatched. Germline-derived CDR1 and CDR2 are WSHSY and SAAADI. The length of the CDR3 is 15 residues.

The rearrangement joins TRBV7-9 to TRBJ2-1; D is uncertain. This CDR3 is 12 amino acids long. Between the trimmed V and J ends, which lost 3 bases and 9 bases, there was a span of 9 bases. Per germline, CDR1 SEHNR and CDR2 FQNEAQ (reference sequence). CDR3 nucleotide sequence: TGTGCCAGCAGCTTGGATAGCTTTGAGCAGTTCTTC. Its protein is CASSLDSFEQFF.

The genes are TRBV5-1 and TRBJ2-5; D may be TRBD2 (6 bases). The length of the CDR3 is 14 residues. CDR1 is SGHRS, CDR2 YFSETQ, per germline. Trimming took 8 bases from V and 3 from J, leaving 17 bases between them. The CDR3 coding sequence is TGCGCCAGTCGGAGGGGACCGGAGGAAGAGACCCAGTACTTC. Residues: CASRRGPEEETQYF.

The rearrangement joins TRBV28 to TRBJ2-7; no definite D call. In germline, CDR1 is MDHEN, CDR2 SYDVKM. Trimming took 6 bases from V and 0 from J, leaving 12 bases between them. This CDR3 has 14 amino acids. The CDR3 bases are TGTGCCAGCAGCTCTCAGGATCCCTCCTACGAGCAGTACTTC. The encoded protein is CASSSQDPSYEQYF.

This clone was counted once. V and J are TRBV28 and TRBJ2-2; a weak D match, TRBD2 (6 bases). V shed 7 bases and J shed 1 base, with 19 bases lying between them. Germline values: CDR1 MDHEN, CDR2 SYDVKM. The CDR3 length is 17 residues. CDR3 sequence: CASTSFGGLWNTGELFF. The CDR3 bases are TGTGCCAGCACCTCGTTCGGGGGACTCTGGAACACCGGGGAGCTGTTTTTT.

This clone has just one count. The rearrangement joins TRBV6-5 to TRBJ1-1; D call uncertain. From germline, CDR1 is MNHEY and CDR2 SVGAGI. With 6 bases removed from V and 1 base from J, the gap between germline ends came to 12 bases. This CDR3 has 14 residues. Here the CDR3 DNA reads TGTGCCAGCAGAATTGGCCGGGGGAACACTGAAGCTTTCTTT. Encoded protein: CASRIGRGNTEAFF.

This clone was counted between two and nine times. V and J are TRBV10-3 and TRBJ1-3; D is possibly TRBD1 (6 bases). Germline assignment: CDR1 ENHRY and CDR2 SYGVKD. The CDR3 has 15 amino acids. V lost 3 bases and J 0 bases, leaving 9 bases between the germline ends. This CDR3 reads CAISESDSSGNTIYF. DNA for the CDR3: TGTGCCATCAGTGAATCGGACAGCTCTGGAAACACCATATATTTT.

The CDR3 here is CASSESGGGYNEQFF. For the CDR3, the DNA is TGTGCCAGCAGTGAGAGCGGGGGAGGGTACAATGAGCAGTTCTTC. The chain recombines TRBV27 with TRBJ2-1, with TRBD2 matching 8 bases. The CDR3 has 15 residues. Trimming removed 5 bases from V and 4 bases from J; junction bases left unmatched: 7. Germline V CDR1 and CDR2: MNHEY, SMNVEV (reference sequence).

This chain uses TRBV20-1 with TRBJ1-5; D possibly corresponds to TRBD1 (6 bases). The CDR3 covers 14 residues. Germline V gene sequence: CDR1 DFQATT, CDR2 SNEGSKA (reference sequence). The V end lost 3 bases, the J end lost 7 bases, and 16 bases lay between the germline ends. This CDR3 reads CSASSGGGGQPQHF. The CDR3, as DNA: TGCAGTGCTAGTTCGGGGGGCGGCGGCCAGCCCCAGCATTTT.

V is TRBV18 and J is TRBJ2-5, with 11 bases identical to TRBD1. Germline-derived CDR1 and CDR2 are KGHSH and LQKENI. Trimming cost V 3 bases and J 1 base; bases outside gene matches: 1. The CDR3 has 15 amino acids. CDR3 nucleotides: TGTGCCAGCTCACCGGGGACAGGGGGCCAAGAGACCCAGTACTTC. It codes for CASSPGTGGQETQYF.

This clone has a single count. V and J are TRBV19 and TRBJ1-2, with 7 bases fitting TRBD1. Germline trimming cut 5 bases from V and 5 bases from J; bases unmatched to any gene: 8. This CDR3 has 14 residues. Per the germline V gene, CDR1 is LNHDA and CDR2 is SQIVND (reference sequence). In DNA form, the CDR3 reads TGTGCCAGTAGTGACCCGGACAGGTCTTATGGCTACACCTTC. Amino acid sequence: CASSDPDRSYGYTF. Filled out from reference TRBV19 and TRBJ1-2, the complete variable domain reads DGGITQSPKYLFRKEGQNVTLSCEQNLNHDAMYWYRQDPGQGLRLIYYSQIVNDFQKGDIAEGYSVSREKKESFPLTVTSAQKNPTAFYLCASSDPDRSYGYTFGSGTRLTVV.

The chain carries TRBV15 and TRBJ2-7; 11 bases agree with TRBD2. The CDR3 totals 16 residues. CDR1 LNHNV and CDR2 YYDKDF come from the germline V gene (reference sequence). V dropped 3 bases and J dropped 2; count of bases not matched to a gene: 6. As DNA, the CDR3 is TGTGCCACCAGCAGTCAGGGACTAGCGGAAACCTACGAGCAGTACTTC. Its protein product is CATSSQGLAETYEQYF.

The chain couples TRBV3-1 (or the pseudogene TRBV3-2) to TRBJ1-2; 10 bases align to TRBD1. The CDR3 sequence is 15 residues long. The germline CDR1 and CDR2 sequences are LGHDT and YNNKEL (reference sequence). V lost 8 bases and J lost 4; bases outside the gene matches: 10. The CDR3 loop is CASAGWDRGIYGYTF. The CDR3 nucleotides read TGTGCCAGCGCTGGTTGGGACAGGGGCATCTATGGCTACACCTTC.

This chain connects TRBV18 to TRBJ1-2; D remains unclear. CDR1 is KGHSH, CDR2 LQKENI, per germline. The ends were cut back, 2 bases at V and 5 bases at J, with 9 bases in the middle. The CDR3 contains 13 residues. The CDR3 coding sequence is TGTGCCAGCTCACCAGGCATGTTATATGGCTACACCTTC. Its protein product is CASSPGMLYGYTF.

The rearrangement links TRBV28 to TRBJ1-2; D is perhaps TRBD1 (5 bases). Trimming removed 4 bases at V and 7 bases at J, with 13 bases between. Germline CDR1 MDHEN, CDR2 SYDVKM. The CDR3 totals 13 residues. CDR3 sequence: CASSSAGGSGYTF. The CDR3, as DNA: TGTGCCAGCAGTTCCGCGGGGGGTAGTGGCTACACCTTC.

The genes are TRBV19 and TRBJ1-1; D is unresolved. CDR3 length: 15 residues. The V end was cut by 6 bases, the J end by 0 bases, with 14 bases between. Germline CDR1 is LNHDA and CDR2 is SQIVND (reference sequence). The CDR3 DNA follows: TGTGCCAGTAGCTCCCAACGAACAATGAACACTGAAGCTTTCTTT. This sequence encodes CASSSQRTMNTEAFF. Looking up the rest from reference TRBV19 and TRBJ1-1 gives the full variable domain: DGGITQSPKYLFRKEGQNVTLSCEQNLNHDAMYWYRQDPGQGLRLIYYSQIVNDFQKGDIAEGYSVSREKKESFPLTVTSAQKNPTAFYLCASSSQRTMNTEAFFGQGTRLTVV.

J is TRBJ2-1 and V is TRBV24-1; 7 bases line up with TRBD1. The CDR3 runs to 14 residues. The germline CDR1 and CDR2 sequences are KGHDR and SFDVKD. Germline trimming cut 5 bases from V and 8 bases from J; bases unmatched to any gene: 8. The CDR3 reads CATSAKGAGDEQFF. The CDR3, as DNA: TGTGCCACCAGTGCTAAGGGGGCCGGGGATGAGCAGTTCTTC.

V usage is TRBV19 and J usage is TRBJ1-1; TRBD1 agrees at 11 bases. Unmatched junction bases numbered 10, after V lost 3 bases and J lost 4 bases. The germline gives CDR1 LNHDA, CDR2 SQIVND (reference sequence). The CDR3 has 17 amino acids. For the CDR3, the DNA is TGTGCCAGTAGTATGAAAATACACGGGACAGGGGGCACTGAAGCTTTCTTT. This translates into CASSMKIHGTGGTEAFF.

This chain links TRBV30 with TRBJ2-7; weak D call: TRBD2 (5 bases). Trimming shortened V by 3 bases and J by 0 bases, and 15 bases separated the two germline ends. There are 15 residues in the CDR3. The germline gives CDR1 GTSNPN, CDR2 SVGIG (reference sequence). CDR3 region: CAWRGNGISSYEQYF. CDR3 DNA sequence: TGTGCCTGGAGAGGGAACGGGATTAGCTCCTACGAGCAGTACTTC.

The chain links TRBV7-9 to TRBJ1-2, with 8 bases identical to TRBD1. Germline-derived CDR1 and CDR2 are SEHNR and FQNEAQ (reference sequence). V was pared by 4 bases and J by 7 bases, with 8 bases of the junction left unmatched. The CDR3 has 14 amino acids. CDR3 nucleotide sequence: TGTGCCAGCAGCTCGGAACAGGGGGGAGGTGGCTACACCTTC. Its protein is CASSSEQGGGGYTF.

DNA of the CDR3: TGTGCCAGTCGAATCGGGTACGCCGGGGAGCTGTTTTTT. Encoded protein: CASRIGYAGELFF. The chain carries TRBV19 and TRBJ2-2; no clear D. Germline loops: CDR1 LNHDA, CDR2 SQIVND (reference sequence). Trimming stripped 8 bases from V and 6 bases from J, with 13 bases between. The CDR3 loop spans 13 amino acids.

The chain carries TRBV29-1 and TRBJ2-3; unclear D gene. CDR3 length: 14 amino acids. Per the germline V gene, CDR1 is SQVTM and CDR2 is ANQGSEA. With 7 bases removed from V and 0 bases from J, the gap between germline ends came to 14 bases. As DNA, the CDR3 is TGCAGCGCTTCCCCCAAGGAGAGCACAGATACGCAGTATTTT. This codes for CSASPKESTDTQYF.

This chain joins TRBV9 and TRBJ1-5, with D tentatively TRBD1 (5 bases). The V gene's germline CDR1 is SGDLS and CDR2 YYNGEE. With 10 bases removed from V and 2 bases from J, the gap between germline ends came to 19 bases. The CDR3 totals 15 residues. The CDR3, as DNA: TGTGCCCGCCGCGGCGGGGGGGTGGGCAATCAGCCCCAGCATTTT. It is translated as CARRGGGVGNQPQHF.